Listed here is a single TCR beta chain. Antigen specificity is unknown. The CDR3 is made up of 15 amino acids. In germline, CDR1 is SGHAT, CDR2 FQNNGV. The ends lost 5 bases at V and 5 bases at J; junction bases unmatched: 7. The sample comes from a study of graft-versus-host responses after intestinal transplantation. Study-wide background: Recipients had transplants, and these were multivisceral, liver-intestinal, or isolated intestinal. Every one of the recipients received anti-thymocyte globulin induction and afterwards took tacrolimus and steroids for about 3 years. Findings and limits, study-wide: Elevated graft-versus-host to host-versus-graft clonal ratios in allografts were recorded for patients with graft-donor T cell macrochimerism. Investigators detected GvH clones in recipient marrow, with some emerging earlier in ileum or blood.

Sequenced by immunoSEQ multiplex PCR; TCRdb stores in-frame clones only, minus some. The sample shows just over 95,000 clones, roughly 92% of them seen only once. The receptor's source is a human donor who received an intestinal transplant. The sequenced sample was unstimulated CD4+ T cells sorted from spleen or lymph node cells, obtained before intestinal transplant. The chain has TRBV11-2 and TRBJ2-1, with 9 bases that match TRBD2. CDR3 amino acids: CASSPSGRMNNEQFF. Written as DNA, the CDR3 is TGTGCCAGCAGCCCAAGCGGGAGGATGAACAATGAGCAGTTCTTC.